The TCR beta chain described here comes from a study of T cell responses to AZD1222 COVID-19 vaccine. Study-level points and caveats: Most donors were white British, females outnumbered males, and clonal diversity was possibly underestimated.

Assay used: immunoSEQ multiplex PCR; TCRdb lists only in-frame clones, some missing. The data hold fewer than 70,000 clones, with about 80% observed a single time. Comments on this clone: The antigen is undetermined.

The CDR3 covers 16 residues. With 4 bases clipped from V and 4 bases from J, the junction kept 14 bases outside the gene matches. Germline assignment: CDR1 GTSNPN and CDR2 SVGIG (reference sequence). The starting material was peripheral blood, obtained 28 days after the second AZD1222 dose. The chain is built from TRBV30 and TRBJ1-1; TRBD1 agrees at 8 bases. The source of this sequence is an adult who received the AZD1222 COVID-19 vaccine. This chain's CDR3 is CAWNGWQGAGGTEAFF. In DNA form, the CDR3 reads TGTGCCTGGAACGGTTGGCAGGGGGCAGGAGGCACTGAAGCTTTCTTT.